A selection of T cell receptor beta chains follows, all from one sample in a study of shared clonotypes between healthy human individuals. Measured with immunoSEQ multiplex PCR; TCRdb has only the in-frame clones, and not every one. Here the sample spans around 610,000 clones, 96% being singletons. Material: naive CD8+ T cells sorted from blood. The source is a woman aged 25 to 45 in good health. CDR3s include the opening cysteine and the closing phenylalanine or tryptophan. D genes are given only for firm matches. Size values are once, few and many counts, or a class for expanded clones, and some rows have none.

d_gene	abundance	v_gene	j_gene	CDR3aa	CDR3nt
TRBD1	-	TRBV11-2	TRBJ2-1	CASSFDRVGYNEQFF	TGTGCCAGCAGCTTTGACAGGGTGGGATACAATGAGCAGTTCTTC
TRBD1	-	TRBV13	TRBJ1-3	CASSSGQGLGNTIYF	TGTGCCAGCAGCTCGGGACAGGGCCTTGGAAACACCATATATTTT
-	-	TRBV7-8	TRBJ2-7	CASSWTPGSYEQYF	TGTGCCAGCAGCTGGACACCCGGCTCGTACGAGCAGTACTTC
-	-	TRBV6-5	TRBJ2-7	CASSYEVGFEQYF	TGTGCCAGCAGTTATGAAGTGGGTTTCGAGCAGTACTTC
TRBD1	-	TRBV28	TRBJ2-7	CASSNPLGTGIHEQYF	TGTGCCAGCAGCAACCCCCTCGGGACAGGGATCCACGAGCAGTACTTC
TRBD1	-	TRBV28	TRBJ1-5	CASSPRTGNSNQPQHF	TGTGCCAGCAGTCCTCGGACAGGGAATAGCAATCAGCCCCAGCATTTT
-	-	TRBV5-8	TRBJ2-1	CASSLVGLPGAYNEQFF	TGTGCCAGCAGCTTGGTTGGACTCCCGGGGGCCTACAATGAGCAGTTCTTC
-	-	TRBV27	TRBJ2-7	CASSLRDAIYYEQYF	TGTGCCAGCAGCCTACGGGACGCCATTTACTACGAGCAGTACTTC
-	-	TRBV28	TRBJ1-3	CASSLGRTVSGNTIYF	TGTGCCAGCAGTTTGGGACGTACTGTCTCTGGAAACACCATATATTTT
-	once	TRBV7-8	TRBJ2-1	CASSLIGPGNEQFF	TGTGCCAGCAGCTTAATAGGACCGGGGAATGAGCAGTTCTTC
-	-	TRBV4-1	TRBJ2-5	CASSPEEGRETQYF	TGCGCCAGCAGCCCGGAGGAGGGCCGGGAGACCCAGTACTTC
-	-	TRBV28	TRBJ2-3	CASTTPGRSTDTQYF	TGTGCCAGCACCACACCGGGACGGAGCACAGATACGCAGTATTTT
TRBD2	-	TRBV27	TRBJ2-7	CASSPIAGVIFYEQYF	TGTGCCAGCAGCCCCATAGCGGGAGTGATTTTTTACGAGCAGTACTTC
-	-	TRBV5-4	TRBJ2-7	CASSFNGREYEQYF	TGTGCCAGCAGCTTTAATGGCAGGGAATACGAGCAGTACTTC
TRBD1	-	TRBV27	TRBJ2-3	CASSLVPGTGVPDTQYF	TGTGCCAGCAGTTTAGTCCCCGGGACAGGGGTACCAGATACGCAGTATTTT
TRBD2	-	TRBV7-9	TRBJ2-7	CASSHSGRNYEQYF	TGTGCCAGCAGCCATAGCGGGAGGAACTACGAGCAGTACTTC
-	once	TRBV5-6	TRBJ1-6	CASSTLLGPLHF	TGTGCCAGCAGCACCCTCTTAGGACCCCTCCACTTT
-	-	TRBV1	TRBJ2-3	CTSSQVLLAEPSTDTQYF	TGCACCAGCAGCCAAGTGTTATTAGCTGAACCTAGCACAGATACGCAGTATTTT
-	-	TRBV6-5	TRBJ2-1	CASSSGFEQFF	TGTGCCAGCAGTTCAGGCTTTGAGCAGTTCTTC
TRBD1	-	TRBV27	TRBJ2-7	CASSLTGATYEQYF	TGTGCCAGCAGTCTGACAGGGGCCACCTACGAGCAGTACTTC
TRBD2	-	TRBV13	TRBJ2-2	CASSSGLAGGVGELFF	TGTGCCAGCAGCTCGGGACTAGCGGGAGGGGTCGGGGAGCTGTTTTTT
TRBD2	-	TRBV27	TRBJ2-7	CASGILAGGPYEQYF	TGTGCCAGCGGCATTCTAGCGGGAGGGCCCTACGAGCAGTACTTC
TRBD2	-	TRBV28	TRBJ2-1	CASSFLTSGSDEQFF	TGTGCCAGCAGTTTTTTGACTAGCGGGAGTGATGAGCAGTTCTTC
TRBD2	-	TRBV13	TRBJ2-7	CASSGGGEQYF	TGTGCCAGCAGCGGCGGGGGCGAGCAGTACTTC
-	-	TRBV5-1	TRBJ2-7	CASSLMEDEQYF	TGCGCCAGCAGCTTGATGGAAGACGAGCAGTACTTC
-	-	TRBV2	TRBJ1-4	CASSRGGRNEKLFF	TGTGCCAGCAGTAGAGGGGGGCGTAATGAAAAACTGTTTTTT
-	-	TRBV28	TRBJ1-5	CASRYAHSNQPQHF	TGTGCCAGCAGATACGCTCATAGCAATCAGCCCCAGCATTTT
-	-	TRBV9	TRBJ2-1	CASSVDLASYNEQFF	TGTGCCAGCAGCGTAGACCTAGCCTCCTACAATGAGCAGTTCTTC
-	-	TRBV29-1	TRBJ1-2	CSAYTSRTSLGEYTF	TGCAGCGCCTACACCAGCAGAACCTCCCTTGGAGAATACACCTTC
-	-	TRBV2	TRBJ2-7	CASSRQAYEQYF	TGTGCCAGCAGCCGGCAGGCCTACGAGCAGTACTTC
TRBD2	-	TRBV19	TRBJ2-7	CASSNSGSSEQYF	TGTGCCAGTAGTAATAGCGGGAGCTCCGAGCAGTACTTC
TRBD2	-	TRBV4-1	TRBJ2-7	CASSQMGTSGYYEQYF	TGCGCCAGCAGCCAGATGGGGACTAGCGGGTACTACGAGCAGTACTTC
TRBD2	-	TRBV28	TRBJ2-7	CASSLAGITYEQYF	TGTGCCAGCAGTCTAGCGGGAATAACCTACGAGCAGTACTTC
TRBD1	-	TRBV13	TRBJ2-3	CASSLRDSTDTQYF	TGTGCCAGCAGCTTAAGGGACAGCACGGATACGCAGTATTTT
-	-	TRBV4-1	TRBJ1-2	CASSQPRDYYGYTF	TGCGCCAGCAGCCAACCCCGGGACTACTATGGCTACACCTTC
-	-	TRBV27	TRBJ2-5	CASSDRQVHGTQYF	TGTGCCAGCAGTGATCGACAGGTTCATGGGACCCAGTACTTC
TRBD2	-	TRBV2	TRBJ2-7	CASMLAGDSYEQYF	TGTGCCAGCATGCTAGCGGGAGACTCCTACGAGCAGTACTTC
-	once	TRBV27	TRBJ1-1	CASSLYTGNTEAFF	TGTGCCAGCAGTTTATATACCGGGAACACTGAAGCTTTCTTT
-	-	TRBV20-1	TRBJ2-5	CSGGIQETQYF	TGCAGTGGAGGGATCCAAGAGACCCAGTACTTC
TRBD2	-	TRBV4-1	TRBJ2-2	CASSQAGGPSGRELFF	TGCGCCAGCAGCCAAGCGGGGGGACCCTCAGGCCGGGAGCTGTTTTTT
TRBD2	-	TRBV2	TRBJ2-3	CASSGFGGRSTDTQYF	TGTGCCAGCAGTGGGTTTGGCGGGAGAAGCACAGATACGCAGTATTTT
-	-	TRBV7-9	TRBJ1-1	CASSKHMNTEAFF	TGTGCCAGCAGCAAACATATGAACACTGAAGCTTTCTTT
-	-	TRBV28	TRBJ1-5	CASSPGRQKSQHF	TGTGCCAGCAGTCCGGGACGGCAGAAGTCCCAGCATTTT
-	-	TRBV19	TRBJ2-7	CASSMVVARNEQYF	TGTGCCAGTAGTATGGTGGTAGCTCGTAACGAGCAGTACTTC
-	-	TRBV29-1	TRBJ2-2	CSVEKARGTGELFF	TGCAGCGTTGAAAAGGCTAGAGGGACCGGGGAGCTGTTTTTT
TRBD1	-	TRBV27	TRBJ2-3	CASSHLPGQGGTDTQYF	TGTGCCAGCAGTCACCTTCCGGGACAGGGGGGCACAGATACGCAGTATTTT
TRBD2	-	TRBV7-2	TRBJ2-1	CASSPTSGTYNEQFF	TGTGCCAGCAGCCCGACTAGCGGGACGTACAATGAGCAGTTCTTC
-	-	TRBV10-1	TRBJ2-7	CASSDSSSYEQYF	TGCGCCAGCTCGGACTCGAGCTCCTACGAGCAGTACTTC
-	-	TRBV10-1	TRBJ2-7	CASSESVGRYEQYF	TGCGCCAGCAGTGAGTCGGTAGGGCGCTACGAGCAGTACTTC
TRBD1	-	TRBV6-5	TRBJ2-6	CASSYDRGSGANVLTF	TGTGCCAGCAGTTACGACAGGGGAAGCGGGGCCAACGTCCTGACTTTC
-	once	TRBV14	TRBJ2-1	CASSQGAGIYNEQFF	TGTGCCAGCAGCCAAGGGGCGGGAATCTACAATGAGCAGTTCTTC
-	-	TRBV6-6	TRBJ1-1	CASSYNPIFGEAFF	TGTGCCAGCAGTTACAATCCGATATTCGGTGAAGCTTTCTTT